The T cell receptor (beta chain) described here comes from a study of T-cell memory formation after mild COVID-19. Overall study context: Clustering of TCRs was largely donor specific. Study-level points and caveats: Clones contracting day 15 to 85 were balanced CD4/CD8; later expanders leaned CD4+. Day 37-peaking second-wave clones had unconfirmed SARS-CoV-2 specificity. Memory from before infection featured some responding clones, which suggests cross-reactive memory joined.

TCRdb itself ran the 5' RACE reads through MiXCR, one entry per CDR3 protein. Of about 110,000 distinct CDR3 sequences listed, roughly 19% are singletons. This clonotype was counted between two and nine times. What it binds is unknown. This sequence was found in a man aged 18 to 35 who had mild COVID-19 (a few samples of this study predate the infection). Cell type and time point are not known. Input material: PBMCs or a T cell subset sorted from them (not recorded which).

The CDR3 region has the DNA TGTGCCAGCAGACTTACTAGCGGGGGTTCAGATACGCAGTATTTT. As protein: CASRLTSGGSDTQYF. This sequence joins TRBV3-1 and TRBJ2-3; TRBD2 matches at 11 bases. The CDR3 covers 15 residues. Per the germline V gene, CDR1 is LGHDT and CDR2 is YNNKEL (reference sequence). V shed 6 bases, J shed 4 bases, and the junction held 6 bases outside the gene matches.